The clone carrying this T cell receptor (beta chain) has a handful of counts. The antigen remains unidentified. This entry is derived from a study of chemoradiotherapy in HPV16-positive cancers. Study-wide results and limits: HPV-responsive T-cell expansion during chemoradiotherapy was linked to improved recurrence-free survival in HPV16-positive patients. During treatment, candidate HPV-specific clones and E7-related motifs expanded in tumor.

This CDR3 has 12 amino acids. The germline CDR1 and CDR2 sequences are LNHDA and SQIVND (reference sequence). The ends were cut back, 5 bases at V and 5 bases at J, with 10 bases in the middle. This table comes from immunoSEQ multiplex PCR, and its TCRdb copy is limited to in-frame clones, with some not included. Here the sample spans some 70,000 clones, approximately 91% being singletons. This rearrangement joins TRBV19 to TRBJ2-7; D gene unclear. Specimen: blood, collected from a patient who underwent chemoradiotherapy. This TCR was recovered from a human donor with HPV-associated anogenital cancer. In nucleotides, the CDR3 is TGTGCCAGTAGTCCCACAGAACACGAGCAGTACTTC. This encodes CASSPTEHEQYF.